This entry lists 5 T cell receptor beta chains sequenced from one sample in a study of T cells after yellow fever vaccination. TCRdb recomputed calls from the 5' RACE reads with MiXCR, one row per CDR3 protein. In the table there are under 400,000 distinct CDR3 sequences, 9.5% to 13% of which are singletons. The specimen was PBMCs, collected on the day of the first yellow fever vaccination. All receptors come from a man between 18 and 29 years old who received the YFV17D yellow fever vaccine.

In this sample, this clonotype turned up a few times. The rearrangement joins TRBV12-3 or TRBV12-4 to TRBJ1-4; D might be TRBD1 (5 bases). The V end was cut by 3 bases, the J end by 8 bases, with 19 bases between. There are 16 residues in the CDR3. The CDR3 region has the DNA TGTGCCAGCAGTTTTAGCGGGTCCAGGGTCCGGGAAAAACTGTTTTTT. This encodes CASSFSGSRVREKLFF.

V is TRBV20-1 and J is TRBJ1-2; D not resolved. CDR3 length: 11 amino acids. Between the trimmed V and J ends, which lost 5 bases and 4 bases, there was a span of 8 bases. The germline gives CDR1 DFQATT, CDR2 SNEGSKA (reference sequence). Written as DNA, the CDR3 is TGCAGTGCTCCGGCCTCCTATGGCTACACCTTC. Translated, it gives CSAPASYGYTF.

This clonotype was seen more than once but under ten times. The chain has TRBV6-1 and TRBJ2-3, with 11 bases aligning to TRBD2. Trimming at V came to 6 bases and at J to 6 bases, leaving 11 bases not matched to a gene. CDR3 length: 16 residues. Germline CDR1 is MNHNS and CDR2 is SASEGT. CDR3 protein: CASRLLAGATMDTQYF. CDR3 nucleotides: TGTGCCAGCAGACTACTAGCGGGGGCTACCATGGATACGCAGTATTTT.

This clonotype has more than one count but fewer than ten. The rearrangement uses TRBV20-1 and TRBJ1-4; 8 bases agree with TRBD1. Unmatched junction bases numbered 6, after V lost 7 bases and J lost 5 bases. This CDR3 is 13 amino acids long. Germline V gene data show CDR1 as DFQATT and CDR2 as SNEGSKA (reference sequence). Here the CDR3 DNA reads TGCAGTGTCCCGGGGACAGGCAATGAAAAACTGTTTTTT. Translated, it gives CSVPGTGNEKLFF.

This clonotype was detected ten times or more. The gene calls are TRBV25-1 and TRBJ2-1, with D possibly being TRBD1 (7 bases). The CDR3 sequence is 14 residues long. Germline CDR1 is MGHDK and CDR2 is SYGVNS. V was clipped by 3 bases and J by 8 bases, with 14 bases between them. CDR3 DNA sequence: TGTGCCAGCAGTGACCAAGGAGGGGGCGATGAGCAGTTCTTC. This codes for CASSDQGGGDEQFF.